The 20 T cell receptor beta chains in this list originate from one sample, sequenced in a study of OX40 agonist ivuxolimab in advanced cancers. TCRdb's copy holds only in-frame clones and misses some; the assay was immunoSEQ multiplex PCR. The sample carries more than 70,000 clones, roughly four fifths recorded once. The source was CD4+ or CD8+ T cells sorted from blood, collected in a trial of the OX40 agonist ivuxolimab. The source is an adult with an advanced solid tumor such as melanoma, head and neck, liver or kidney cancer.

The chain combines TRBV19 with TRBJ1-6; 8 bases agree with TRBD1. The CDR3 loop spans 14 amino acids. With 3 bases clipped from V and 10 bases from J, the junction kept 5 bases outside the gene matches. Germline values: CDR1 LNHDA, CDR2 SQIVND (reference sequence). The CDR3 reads CASSIGQGRSPLHF. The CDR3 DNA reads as TGTGCCAGTAGTATCGGACAGGGTAGATCACCCCTCCACTTT.

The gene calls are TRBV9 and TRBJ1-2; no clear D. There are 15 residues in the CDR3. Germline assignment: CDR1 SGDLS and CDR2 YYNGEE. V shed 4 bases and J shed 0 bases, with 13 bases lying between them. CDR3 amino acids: CASSPDTIANYGYTF. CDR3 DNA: TGTGCCAGCAGCCCCGATACTATCGCTAACTATGGCTACACCTTC. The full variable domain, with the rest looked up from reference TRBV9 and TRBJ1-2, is DSGVTQTPKHLITATGQRVTLRCSPRSGDLSVYWYQQSLDQGLQFLIQYYNGEERAKGNILERFSAQQFPDLHSELNLSSLELGDSALYFCASSPDTIANYGYTFGSGTRLTVV.

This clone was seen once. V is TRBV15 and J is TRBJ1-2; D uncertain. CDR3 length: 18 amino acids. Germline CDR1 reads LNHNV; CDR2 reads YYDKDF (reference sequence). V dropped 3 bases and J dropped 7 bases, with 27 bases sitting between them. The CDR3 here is CATSSRDHGLAKGTGYTF. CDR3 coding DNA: TGTGCCACCAGCAGCAGAGACCACGGATTGGCTAAGGGAACTGGCTACACCTTC.

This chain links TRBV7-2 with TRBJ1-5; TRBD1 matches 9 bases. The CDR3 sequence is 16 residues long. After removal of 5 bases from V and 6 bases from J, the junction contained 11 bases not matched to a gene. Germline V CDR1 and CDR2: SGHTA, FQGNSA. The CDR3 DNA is TGTGCCAGCAGCCTCTCCGGGACAGGGTATCTTCAGCCCCAGCATTTT. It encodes CASSLSGTGYLQPQHF.

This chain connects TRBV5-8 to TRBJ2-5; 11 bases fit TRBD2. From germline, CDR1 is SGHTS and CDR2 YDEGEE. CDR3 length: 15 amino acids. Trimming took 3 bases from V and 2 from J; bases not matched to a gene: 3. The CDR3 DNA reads TGTGCCAGCAGCTCGGGACTAGCGGAACAAGAGACCCAGTACTTC. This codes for CASSSGLAEQETQYF. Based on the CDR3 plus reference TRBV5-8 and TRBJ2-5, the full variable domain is EAGVTQSPTHLIKTRGQQATLRCSPISGHTSVYWYQQALGLGLQFLLWYDEGEERNRGNFPPRFSGRQFPNYSSELNVNALELEDSALYLCASSSGLAEQETQYFGPGTRLLVL.

The DNA of the CDR3 is TGTGCCAGCAGTCCCCAGGGGGCCGGTTCACCCCTCCACTTT. This encodes CASSPQGAGSPLHF. The rearrangement joins TRBV6-5 to TRBJ1-6, with 8 nucleotides matching TRBD1. There are 14 residues in the CDR3. V was pared by 5 bases and J by 9 bases, with 6 bases of the junction left unmatched. In germline, CDR1 is MNHEY, CDR2 SVGAGI.

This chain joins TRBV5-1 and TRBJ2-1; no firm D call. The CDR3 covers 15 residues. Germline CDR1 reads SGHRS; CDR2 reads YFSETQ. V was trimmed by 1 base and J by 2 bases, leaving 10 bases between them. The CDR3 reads CASSLTPSPYNEQFF. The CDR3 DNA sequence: TGCGCCAGCAGCTTGACCCCCTCCCCCTACAATGAGCAGTTCTTC.

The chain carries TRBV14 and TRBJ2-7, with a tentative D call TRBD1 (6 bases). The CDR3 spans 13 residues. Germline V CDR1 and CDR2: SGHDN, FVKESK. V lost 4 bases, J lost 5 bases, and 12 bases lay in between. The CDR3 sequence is CASSRRQDNEQYF. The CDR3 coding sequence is TGTGCCAGCAGCCGACGACAGGACAACGAGCAGTACTTC.

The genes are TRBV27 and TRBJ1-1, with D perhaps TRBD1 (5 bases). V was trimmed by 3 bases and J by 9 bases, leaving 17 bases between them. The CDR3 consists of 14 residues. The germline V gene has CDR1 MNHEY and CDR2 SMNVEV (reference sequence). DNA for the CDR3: TGTGCCAGCAGTTTTATGGTACGGGGGTCACAAGCTTTCTTT. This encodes CASSFMVRGSQAFF.

CDR3 loop: CASSLIGFGTNYEQYF. The CDR3, as DNA: TGTGCCAGCAGTTTAATTGGGTTTGGGACCAACTACGAGCAGTACTTC. This chain joins TRBV27 and TRBJ2-7, with D perhaps TRBD1 or TRBD2 (5 bases each). The CDR3 has 16 amino acids. CDR1 is MNHEY, CDR2 SMNVEV, per germline (reference sequence). V dropped 2 bases and J dropped 3 bases, with 17 bases sitting between them.

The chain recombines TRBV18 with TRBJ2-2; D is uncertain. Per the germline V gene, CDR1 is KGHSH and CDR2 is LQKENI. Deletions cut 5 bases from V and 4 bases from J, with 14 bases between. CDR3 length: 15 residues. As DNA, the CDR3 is TGTGCCAGCTCAACCTACCTAACAACCACCGGGGAGCTGTTTTTT. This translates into CASSTYLTTTGELFF.

The CDR3 region is CASSYNNIQYF. CDR3 coding DNA: TGTGCCAGCAGTTATAATAACATTCAGTACTTC. V is TRBV6-5 and J is TRBJ2-4; D is undetermined. CDR3 size: 11 residues. Germline loops: CDR1 MNHEY, CDR2 SVGAGI. V dropped 3 bases and J dropped 7 bases, with 4 bases sitting between them.

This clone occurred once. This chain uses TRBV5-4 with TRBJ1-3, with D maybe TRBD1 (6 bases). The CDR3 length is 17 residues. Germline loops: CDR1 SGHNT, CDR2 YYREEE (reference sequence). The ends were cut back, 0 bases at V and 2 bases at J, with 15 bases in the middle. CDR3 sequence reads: CASSLDRTGQAGNTIYF. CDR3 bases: TGTGCCAGCAGCTTGGACCGAACAGGGCAGGCTGGAAACACCATATATTTT.

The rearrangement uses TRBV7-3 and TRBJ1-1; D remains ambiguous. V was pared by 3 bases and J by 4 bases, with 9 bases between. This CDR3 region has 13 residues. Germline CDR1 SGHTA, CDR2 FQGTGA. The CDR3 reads CASSFTATTEAFF. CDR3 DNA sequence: TGTGCCAGCAGCTTTACAGCGACCACTGAAGCTTTCTTT.

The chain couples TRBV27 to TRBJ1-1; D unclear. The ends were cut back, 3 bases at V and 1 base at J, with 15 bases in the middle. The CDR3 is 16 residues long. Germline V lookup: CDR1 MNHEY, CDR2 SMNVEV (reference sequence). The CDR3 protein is CASSFRGPEGNTEAFF. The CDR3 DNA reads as TGTGCCAGCAGTTTTCGAGGGCCCGAGGGGAACACTGAAGCTTTCTTT.

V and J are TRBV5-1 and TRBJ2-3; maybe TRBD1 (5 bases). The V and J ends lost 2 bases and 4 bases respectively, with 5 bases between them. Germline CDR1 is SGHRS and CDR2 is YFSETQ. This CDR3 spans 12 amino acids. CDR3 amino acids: CASSLGADTQYF. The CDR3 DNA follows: TGCGCCAGCAGCTTAGGGGCAGATACGCAGTATTTT.

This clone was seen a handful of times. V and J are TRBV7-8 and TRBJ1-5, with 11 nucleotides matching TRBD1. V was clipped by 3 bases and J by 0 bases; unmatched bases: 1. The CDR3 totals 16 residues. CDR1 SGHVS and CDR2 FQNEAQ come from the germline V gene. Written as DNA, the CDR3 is TGTGCCAGCAGCTTGGGACAGGGGGGTAGCAATCAGCCCCAGCATTTT. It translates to CASSLGQGGSNQPQHF.

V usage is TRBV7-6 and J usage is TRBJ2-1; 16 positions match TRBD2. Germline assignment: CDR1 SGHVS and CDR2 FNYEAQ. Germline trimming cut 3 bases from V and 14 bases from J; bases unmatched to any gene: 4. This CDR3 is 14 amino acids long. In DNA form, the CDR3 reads TGTGCCAGCAGCTTGGGGACTAGCGGGGGGGAGAAGTTCTTC. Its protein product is CASSLGTSGGEKFF. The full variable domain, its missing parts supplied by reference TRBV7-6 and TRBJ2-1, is GAGVSQSPRYKVTKRGQDVALRCDPISGHVSLYWYRQALGQGPEFLTYFNYEAQQDKSGLPNDRFSAERPEGSISTLTIQRTEQRDSAMYRCASSLGTSGGEKFFGPGTRLTVL.

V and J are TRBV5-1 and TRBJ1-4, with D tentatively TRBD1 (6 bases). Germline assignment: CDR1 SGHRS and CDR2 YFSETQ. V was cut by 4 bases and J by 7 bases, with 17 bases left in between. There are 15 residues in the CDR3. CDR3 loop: CASSSQGIGGEKLFF. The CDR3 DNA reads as TGCGCCAGCAGCAGTCAGGGGATAGGTGGTGAAAAACTGTTTTTT.

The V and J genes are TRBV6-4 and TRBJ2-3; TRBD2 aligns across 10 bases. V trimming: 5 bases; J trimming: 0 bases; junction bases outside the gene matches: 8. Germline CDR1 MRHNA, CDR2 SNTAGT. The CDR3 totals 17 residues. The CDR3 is CASSTRPSGRSTDTQYF. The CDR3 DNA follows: TGTGCCAGCAGTACCAGACCTAGCGGGAGAAGCACAGATACGCAGTATTTT.